The subject of this entry is one T cell receptor (beta chain). Libraries were prepared by immunoSEQ multiplex PCR; TCRdb keeps only in-frame clonotypes and omits some of them. Here the sample spans around 56,000 clones, 70% to 90% being singletons. The sample belongs to a study of T cell changes during pregnancy in multiple sclerosis. Looked up from germline, CDR1 is KGHSH and CDR2 is LQKENI. This CDR3 is 14 amino acids long. The V segment lost 3 bases and the J segment 4 bases; nucleotides outside the gene matches: 4. The origin of this receptor is a female donor with multiple sclerosis, enrolled in a pregnancy study. Source: peripheral blood, taken after pregnancy. V and J are TRBV18 and TRBJ1-2, with 8 bases aligning to TRBD1. CDR3 DNA sequence: TGTGCCAGCTCACCCCGACAGGGGAGCTATGGCTACACCTTC. Its protein is CASSPRQGSYGYTF.